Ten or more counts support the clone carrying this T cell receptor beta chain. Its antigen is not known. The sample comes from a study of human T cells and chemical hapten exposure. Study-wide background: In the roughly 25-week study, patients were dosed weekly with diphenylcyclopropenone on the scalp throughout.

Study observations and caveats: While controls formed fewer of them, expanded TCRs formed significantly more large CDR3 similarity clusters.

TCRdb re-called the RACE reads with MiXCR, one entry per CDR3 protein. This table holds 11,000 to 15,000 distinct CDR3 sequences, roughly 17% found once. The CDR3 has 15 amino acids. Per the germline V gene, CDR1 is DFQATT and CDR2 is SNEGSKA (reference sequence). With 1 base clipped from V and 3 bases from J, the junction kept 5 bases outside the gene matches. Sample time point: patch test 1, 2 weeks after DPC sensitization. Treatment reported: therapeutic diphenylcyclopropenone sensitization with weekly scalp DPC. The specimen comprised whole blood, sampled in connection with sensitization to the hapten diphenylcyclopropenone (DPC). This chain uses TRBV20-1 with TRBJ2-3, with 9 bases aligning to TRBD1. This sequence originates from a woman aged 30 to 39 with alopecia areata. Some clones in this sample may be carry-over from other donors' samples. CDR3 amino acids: CSARVGTGWTDTQYF. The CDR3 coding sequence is TGCAGTGCTAGAGTTGGGACAGGGTGGACAGATACGCAGTATTTT.